This T cell receptor (beta chain) was identified during a study of beta chain features in type 1 diabetes. Study-level findings and limits: In all four CD4+ subsets, TCRB CDR3 length was significantly, moderately reduced in type 1 diabetes.

This clone has a handful of counts. The antigen remains unidentified. This CDR3 spans 13 amino acids. The germline CDR1 and CDR2 sequences are SQVTM and ANQGSEA. V gave up 7 bases and J gave up 6 bases; unmatched junction bases: 9. Since all of the isolated RNA was reverse transcribed, expressed TCRB transcripts were what got sequenced. Clones were read by immunoSEQ multiplex PCR, and TCRdb kept only the in-frame ones, dropping some. Here the sample spans 120,000 to 150,000 clones, about 9.4% being singletons. Using CD45RO/CCR7/CD25/CD127/CD95/CD27, CD4+ naive, central memory, regulatory and stem cell-like memory cells were sorted.

V usage is TRBV29-1 and J usage is TRBJ2-7; 10 bases are shared with TRBD1. Sequenced sample: naive CD4+ T cells from blood. This TCR derives from a man aged 18 to 29 in good health. The CDR3 bases are TGCAGCGCTGGGAAGGACAGGGGGACCGAGCAGTACTTC. Its translation is CSAGKDRGTEQYF.